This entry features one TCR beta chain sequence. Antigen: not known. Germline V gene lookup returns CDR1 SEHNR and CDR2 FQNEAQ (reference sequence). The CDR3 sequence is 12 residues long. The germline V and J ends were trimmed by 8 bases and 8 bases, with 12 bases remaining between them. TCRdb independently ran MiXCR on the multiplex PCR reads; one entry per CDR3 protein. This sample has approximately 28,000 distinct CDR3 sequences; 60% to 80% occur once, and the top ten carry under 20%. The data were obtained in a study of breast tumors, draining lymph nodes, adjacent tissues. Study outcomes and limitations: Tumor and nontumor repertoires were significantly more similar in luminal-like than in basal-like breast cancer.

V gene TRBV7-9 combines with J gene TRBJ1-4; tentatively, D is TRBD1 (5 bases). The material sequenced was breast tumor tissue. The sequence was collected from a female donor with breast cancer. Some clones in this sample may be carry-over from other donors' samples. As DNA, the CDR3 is TGTGCCAGCGGTCAAGGGACGGAAAAACTGTTTTTT. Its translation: CASGQGTEKLFF.